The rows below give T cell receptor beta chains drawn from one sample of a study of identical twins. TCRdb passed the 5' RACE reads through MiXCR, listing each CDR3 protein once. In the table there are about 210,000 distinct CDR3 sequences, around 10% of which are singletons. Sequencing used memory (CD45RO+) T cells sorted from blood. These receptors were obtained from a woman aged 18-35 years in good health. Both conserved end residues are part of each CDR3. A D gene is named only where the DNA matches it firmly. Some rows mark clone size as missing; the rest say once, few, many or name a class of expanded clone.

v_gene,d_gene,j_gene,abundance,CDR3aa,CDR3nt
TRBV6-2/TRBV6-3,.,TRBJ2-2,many,CASSPPGELFF,TGTGCCAGCAGTCCCCCCGGGGAGCTGTTTTTT
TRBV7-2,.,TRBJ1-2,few,CASSLVTSGRGLGYTF,TGTGCCAGCAGCTTAGTCACATCAGGGCGAGGGCTTGGCTACACCTTC
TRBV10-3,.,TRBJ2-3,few,CAGGARETDTQYF,TGTGCCGGGGGGGCGCGGGAAACAGATACGCAGTATTTT
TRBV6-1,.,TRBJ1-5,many,CASSPTAYSNQPQHF,TGTGCCAGCAGTCCGACAGCTTATAGCAATCAGCCCCAGCATTTT
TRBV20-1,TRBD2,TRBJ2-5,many,CSAPQLAGSGETQYF,TGCAGTGCTCCCCAACTAGCGGGAAGCGGAGAGACCCAGTACTTC
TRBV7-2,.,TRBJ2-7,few,CASSATRGISYEQYF,TGTGCCAGCAGCGCTACGAGGGGGATCTCCTACGAGCAGTACTTC
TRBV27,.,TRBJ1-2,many,CASSRLSNYGYTF,TGTGCCAGCAGCCGCCTTTCTAACTATGGCTACACCTTC
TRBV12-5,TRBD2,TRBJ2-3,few,CASGSPRGGTDTQYF,TGTGCTAGTGGTTCCCCCCGGGGGGGCACAGATACGCAGTATTTT
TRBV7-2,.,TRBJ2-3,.,CASSNQLAIRTDTQYF,TGTGCCAGCAGCAACCAACTAGCTATCCGCACAGATACGCAGTATTTT
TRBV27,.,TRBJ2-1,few,CASRVGPRPDNEQFF,TGTGCCAGCAGAGTGGGCCCCCGCCCGGACAATGAGCAGTTCTTC
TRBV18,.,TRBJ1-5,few,CASSPGLQPQHF,TGTGCCAGCTCACCAGGGCTTCAGCCCCAGCATTTT
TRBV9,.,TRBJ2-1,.,CASSVAPPGLSNEQFF,TGTGCCAGCAGCGTAGCCCCCCCGGGACTGAGCAATGAGCAGTTCTTC
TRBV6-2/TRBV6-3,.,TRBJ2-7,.,CASKRPEGSTYEQYF,TGTGCCAGCAAACGGCCGGAAGGGTCTACCTACGAGCAGTACTTC
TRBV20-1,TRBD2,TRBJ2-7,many,CSATSGALYEQYF,TGCAGTGCCACTAGCGGGGCCCTCTACGAGCAGTACTTC
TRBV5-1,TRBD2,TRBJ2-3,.,CASRSSGGSTDTQYF,TGCGCCAGCAGGTCTAGCGGGGGAAGCACAGATACGCAGTATTTT
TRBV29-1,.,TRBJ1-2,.,CSVEGTAGYTF,TGCAGCGTTGAGGGGACGGCTGGCTACACCTTC
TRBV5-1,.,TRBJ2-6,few,CASRTAGANVLTF,TGCGCCAGCAGAACAGCTGGGGCCAACGTCCTGACTTTC
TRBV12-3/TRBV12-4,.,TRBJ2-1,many,CASSWDSRSEQFF,TGTGCCAGCAGCTGGGACTCCCGTAGTGAGCAGTTCTTC
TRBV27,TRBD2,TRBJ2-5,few,CASSPSGELNAWYF,TGTGCCAGCAGCCCTAGCGGGGAACTCAACGCTTGGTACTTC
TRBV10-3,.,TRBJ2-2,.,CAMASAGNTGELFF,TGTGCTATGGCCTCAGCAGGGAACACCGGGGAGCTGTTTTTT
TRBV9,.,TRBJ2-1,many,CASSVDGDPSYNEQFF,TGTGCCAGCAGCGTAGATGGGGACCCCTCCTACAATGAGCAGTTCTTC
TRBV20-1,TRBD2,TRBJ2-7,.,CSAASGDSYEQYF,TGCAGTGCTGCTAGCGGGGACAGCTACGAGCAGTACTTC
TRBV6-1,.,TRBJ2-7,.,CASEENRVSYEQYF,TGTGCCAGCGAAGAGAACAGGGTTTCCTACGAGCAGTACTTC
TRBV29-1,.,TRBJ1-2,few,CSATGRTFYGYTF,TGCAGCGCCACGGGACGGACTTTCTATGGCTACACCTTC
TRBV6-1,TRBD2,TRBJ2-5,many,CASSAATSGSQTQYF,TGTGCCAGCAGCGCCGCTACTAGCGGGAGTCAGACCCAGTACTTC
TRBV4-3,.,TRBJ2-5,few,CASSGTGRGQETQYF,TGCGCCAGCAGTGGAACGGGACGGGGACAAGAGACCCAGTACTTC
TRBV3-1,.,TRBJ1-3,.,CASADGGSGNTIYF,TGTGCCAGCGCCGACGGGGGGTCTGGAAACACCATATATTTT
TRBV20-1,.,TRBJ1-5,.,CSATRVEQPQHF,TGCAGTGCTACTAGGGTGGAACAGCCCCAGCATTTT
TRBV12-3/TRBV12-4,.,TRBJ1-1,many,CASSVTENTEAFF,TGTGCCAGCAGTGTGACAGAGAACACTGAAGCTTTCTTT
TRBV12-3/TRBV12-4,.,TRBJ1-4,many,CASLWTVTIYEKLFF,TGTGCCAGCCTGTGGACGGTGACAATATATGAAAAACTGTTTTTT
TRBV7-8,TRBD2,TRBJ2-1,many,CASSSPPTSYSYNEQFF,TGTGCCAGCAGCTCCCCCCCGACTAGCTACTCCTACAATGAGCAGTTCTTC
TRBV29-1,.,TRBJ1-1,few,CSVWTADGTEAFF,TGCAGCGTCTGGACAGCGGACGGCACTGAAGCTTTCTTT
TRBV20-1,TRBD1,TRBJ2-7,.,CSASQGALVSYEQYF,TGCAGTGCTAGCCAGGGGGCTTTAGTGTCCTACGAGCAGTACTTC
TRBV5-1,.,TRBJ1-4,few,CASSLPQGAGEKLFF,TGCGCCAGCAGCTTGCCGCAGGGCGCTGGTGAAAAACTGTTTTTT
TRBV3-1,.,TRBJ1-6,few,CASSQDSRNSPLHF,TGTGCCAGCAGCCAAGATTCGAGAAATTCACCCCTCCACTTT
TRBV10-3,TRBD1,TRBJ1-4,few,CAISESQGGFEKLFF,TGTGCCATCAGTGAGTCGCAGGGGGGTTTCGAAAAACTGTTTTTT
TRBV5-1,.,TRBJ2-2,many,CASSSQGGGTGELFF,TGCGCCAGCAGCTCACAGGGTGGAGGAACCGGGGAGCTGTTTTTT
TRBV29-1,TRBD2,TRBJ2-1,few,CSVEGTSGDNEQFF,TGCAGCGTTGAGGGGACTAGCGGGGACAATGAGCAGTTCTTC
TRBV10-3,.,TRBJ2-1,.,CASRSDSYNEQFF,TGTGCCAGTCGTAGCGACTCCTACAATGAGCAGTTCTTC
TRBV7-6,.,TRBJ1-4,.,CASSYSRGSEKLFF,TGTGCCAGCAGCTATTCCCGGGGGTCTGAAAAACTGTTTTTT
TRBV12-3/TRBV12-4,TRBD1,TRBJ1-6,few,CASSPTGGGGSPLHF,TGTGCCAGCAGCCCCACAGGGGGCGGCGGTTCACCCCTCCACTTT
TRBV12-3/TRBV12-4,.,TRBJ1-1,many,CASSAQGPNTEAFF,TGTGCCAGCAGTGCACAGGGCCCGAACACTGAAGCTTTCTTT
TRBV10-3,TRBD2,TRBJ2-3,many,CAISEWASGITDTQYF,TGTGCCATCAGTGAGTGGGCTAGCGGGATCACAGATACGCAGTATTTT
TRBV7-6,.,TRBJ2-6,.,CASSPTVASSGANVLTF,TGTGCCAGCAGCCCCACAGTTGCTAGCTCTGGGGCCAACGTCCTGACTTTC
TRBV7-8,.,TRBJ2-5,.,CASSPFSDSRRETQYF,TGTGCCAGCAGCCCGTTTAGCGACTCGAGGAGGGAGACCCAGTACTTC
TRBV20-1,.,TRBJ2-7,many,CSASVPTATGEQYF,TGCAGTGCTAGTGTGCCGACCGCTACGGGGGAGCAGTACTTC
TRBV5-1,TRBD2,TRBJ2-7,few,CASRRSPTSGEPSYEQYF,TGCGCCAGCAGACGCAGCCCCACTAGCGGGGAGCCCTCCTACGAGCAGTACTTC
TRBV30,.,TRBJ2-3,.,CARGTGHATDTQYF,TGTGCCCGGGGGACTGGACATGCGACAGATACGCAGTATTTT
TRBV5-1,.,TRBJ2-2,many,CASSLYYKVDTGELFF,TGCGCCAGCAGCTTGTACTACAAGGTTGACACCGGGGAGCTGTTTTTT
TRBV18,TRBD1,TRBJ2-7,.,CASSPGTGGTYEQYF,TGTGCCAGCTCACCCGGGACAGGGGGTACCTACGAGCAGTACTTC
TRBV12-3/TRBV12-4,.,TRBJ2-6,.,CASSPLQGRQSGANVLTF,TGTGCCAGCAGTCCCTTACAGGGTAGACAGTCTGGGGCCAACGTCCTGACTTTC
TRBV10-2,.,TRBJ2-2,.,CASSEFGTGELFF,TGCGCCAGCAGTGAGTTCGGCACCGGGGAGCTGTTTTTT
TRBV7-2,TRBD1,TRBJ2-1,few,CASSRTGGYNEQFF,TGTGCCAGCAGCAGAACAGGGGGATACAATGAGCAGTTCTTC
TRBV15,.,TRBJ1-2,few,CATSRDRRANYGYTF,TGTGCCACCAGCAGAGATCGAAGAGCCAACTATGGCTACACCTTC
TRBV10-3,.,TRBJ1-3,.,CAISELQGNTIYF,TGTGCCATCAGTGAGTTACAGGGAAACACCATATATTTT
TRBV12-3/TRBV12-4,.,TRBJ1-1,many,CASSQGGMNTEAFF,TGTGCCAGCAGTCAAGGGGGAATGAACACTGAAGCTTTCTTT
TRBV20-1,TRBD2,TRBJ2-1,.,CSARVLGGSSYNEQFF,TGCAGTGCTAGAGTCTTAGGCGGGAGCTCCTACAATGAGCAGTTCTTC
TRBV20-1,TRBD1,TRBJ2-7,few,CSARDRGRNEQYF,TGCAGTGCTAGGGACAGGGGTCGCAACGAGCAGTACTTC
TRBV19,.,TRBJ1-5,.,CASSIIFTQAYQPQHF,TGTGCCAGTAGTATTATATTTACCCAAGCCTATCAGCCCCAGCATTTT